Below are 32 T cell receptor beta chains sequenced from a single sample in a study of T cell responses to AZD1222 COVID-19 vaccine. Using immunoSEQ multiplex PCR, the repertoire was profiled, and TCRdb retains in-frame clones only, with some absent. Among just over 80,000 clones, 70% to 90% were seen once, and the ten largest hold roughly 5.6%. The input for sequencing was peripheral blood, taken on day 0 of AZD1222 vaccination. The receptors were sampled from an adult in good health.

The genes are TRBV7-9 and TRBJ1-2; D is unclear. Germline CDR1 and CDR2: SEHNR and FQNEAQ (reference sequence). This CDR3 comprises 17 residues. Trimming cost V 3 bases and J 0 bases, with 17 bases left between them. The CDR3 spells CASSFPPDQWTNYGYTF. In DNA form, the CDR3 reads TGTGCCAGCAGCTTCCCCCCAGACCAGTGGACTAACTATGGCTACACCTTC.

Here the CDR3 DNA reads TGTGCCAGCAGCGTAGGGCCGTCAGGGAACACTGAAGCTTTCTTT. Protein product: CASSVGPSGNTEAFF. The rearrangement links TRBV9 to TRBJ1-1; D remains unclear. The V gene lost 0 bases and the J gene lost 1 base, with 10 bases spanning the gap. Per the germline V gene, CDR1 is SGDLS and CDR2 is YYNGEE. This CDR3 comprises 15 residues. Looking up the rest from reference TRBV9 and TRBJ1-1 gives the full variable domain: DSGVTQTPKHLITATGQRVTLRCSPRSGDLSVYWYQQSLDQGLQFLIQYYNGEERAKGNILERFSAQQFPDLHSELNLSSLELGDSALYFCASSVGPSGNTEAFFGQGTRLTVV.

The gene calls are TRBV2 and TRBJ1-4; no firm D call. Germline V gene data show CDR1 as SNHLY and CDR2 as FYNNEI. The CDR3 extends over 13 amino acids. V lost 6 bases and J 4 bases, leaving 9 bases between the germline ends. The CDR3 DNA is TGTGCCAGCAGAAGATACCTTAATGAAAAACTGTTTTTT. Its protein product is CASRRYLNEKLFF.

The rearrangement joins TRBV5-4 to TRBJ1-1, with 9 bases matching TRBD1. The CDR3 runs 14 residues. The J segment lost 4 bases and the V segment lost 4 bases, leaving 5 bases of the junction unmatched. Germline values: CDR1 SGHNT, CDR2 YYREEE (reference sequence). Written as DNA, the CDR3 is TGTGCCAGCAGCGGGACAGGGTTGAGCACTGAAGCTTTCTTT. Translated, it gives CASSGTGLSTEAFF.

The CDR3 DNA follows: TGTGCCAGCTCAAGATGGACAGGGACGAACACCGGGGAGCTGTTTTTT. It encodes CASSRWTGTNTGELFF. J is TRBJ2-2 and V is TRBV18; 8 positions match TRBD1. This CDR3 contains 16 residues. From germline, CDR1 is KGHSH and CDR2 LQKENI. After removal of 5 bases from V and 0 bases from J, the junction contained 5 bases not matched to a gene. Full variable domain (rest looked up from reference TRBV18 and TRBJ2-2): NAGVMQNPRHLVRRRGQEARLRCSPMKGHSHVYWYRQLPEEGLKFMVYLQKENIIDESGMPKERFSAEFPKEGPSILRIQQVVRGDSAAYFCASSRWTGTNTGELFFGEGSRLTVL.

The chain recombines TRBV29-1 with TRBJ1-2; maybe TRBD1 (6 bases). The germline CDR1 and CDR2 sequences are SQVTM and ANQGSEA. This CDR3 is 11 amino acids long. Trimming stripped 6 bases from V and 3 bases from J, with 8 bases between. CDR3 sequence (DNA): TGCAGCGTCTCAGGGGACTATGGCTACACCTTC. Translation: CSVSGDYGYTF.

The sample holds a few counts of this clone. The chain is built from TRBV6-4 and TRBJ2-1; no reliable D call. The germline V gene has CDR1 MRHNA and CDR2 SNTAGT. CDR3 length: 16 amino acids. With 0 bases removed from V and 2 bases from J, the gap between germline ends came to 11 bases. In nucleotides, the CDR3 is TGTGCCAGCAGTGACTCTGTAGAGTCGGCCTACAATGAGCAGTTCTTC. It specifies CASSDSVESAYNEQFF.

The V gene is TRBV29-1, the J gene TRBJ1-6, with 8 bases fitting TRBD1. Germline CDR1 reads SQVTM; CDR2 reads ANQGSEA. The length of the CDR3 is 13 residues. J was trimmed by 7 bases and V by 7 bases; bases with no gene match: 6. Here the CDR3 DNA reads TGCAGCGCTGGACAGGGCCAGAATTCACCCCTCCACTTT. This codes for CSAGQGQNSPLHF. The entire variable domain, with the rest obtained from reference TRBV29-1 and TRBJ1-6, is as follows: SAVISQKPSRDICQRGTSLTIQCQVDSQVTMMFWYRQQPGQSLTLIATANQGSEATYESGFVIDKFPISRPNLTFSTLTVSNMSPEDSSIYLCSAGQGQNSPLHFGNGTRLTVT.

The V and J genes are TRBV5-5 and TRBJ1-2; TRBD1 aligns across 8 bases. The germline CDR1 and CDR2 sequences are SGHKS and YYEKEE (reference sequence). This CDR3 is 15 amino acids long. Germline trimming cut 3 bases from V and 3 bases from J; bases unmatched to any gene: 7. The CDR3 spells CASSWGDRPDYGYTF. DNA of the CDR3: TGTGCCAGCAGCTGGGGGGACAGGCCTGACTATGGCTACACCTTC.

The V gene is TRBV6-5, the J gene TRBJ1-1, with D unclear. The V end was cut by 2 bases, the J end by 0 bases, with 4 bases between. The CDR3 has 13 amino acids. CDR1 is MNHEY and CDR2 is SVGAGI in the germline V gene. CDR3 in amino acids: CASSYVLNTEAFF. Here the CDR3 DNA reads TGTGCCAGCAGTTACGTGTTGAACACTGAAGCTTTCTTT.

The chain employs TRBV11-2 and TRBJ2-7; 12 bases are a match to TRBD2. J lost 7 bases, V lost 1 base, and 14 bases had no gene match. The germline gives CDR1 SGHAT, CDR2 FQNNGV. The CDR3 consists of 18 residues. CDR3: CASSLGFQGLAGLGEQYF. CDR3 coding DNA: TGTGCCAGCAGCTTAGGGTTTCAAGGACTAGCGGGGTTGGGGGAGCAGTACTTC.

This rearrangement joins TRBV24-1 to TRBJ2-5; weak D call: TRBD2 (7 bases). Germline loops: CDR1 KGHDR, CDR2 SFDVKD. The CDR3 loop spans 14 amino acids. Trimming left V 6 bases short and J 4 bases short, with 14 bases between. The CDR3 loop reads CATSQTGGTETQYF. In DNA form, the CDR3 reads TGTGCCACCAGTCAGACGGGGGGCACAGAGACCCAGTACTTC.

This chain's CDR3 is CASSTDRNNNQPQHF. DNA for the CDR3: TGTGCCAGCAGTACCGACAGGAATAATAATCAGCCCCAGCATTTT. V gene TRBV6-5 combines with J gene TRBJ1-5; perhaps TRBD1 as D (6 bases). The V end was cut by 5 bases, the J end by 4 bases, with 15 bases between. Germline values: CDR1 MNHEY, CDR2 SVGAGI. CDR3 size: 15 residues.

The chain links TRBV11-2 to TRBJ2-1; 13 positions agree with TRBD2. Germline CDR1 is SGHAT and CDR2 is FQNNGV. The CDR3 has 17 residues. Trimming at V came to 7 bases and at J to 6 bases, leaving 12 bases not matched to a gene. The chain's CDR3 is CASTPGGRLAGGNEQFF. In nucleotides, the CDR3 is TGTGCCAGCACCCCAGGGGGCCGACTAGCGGGGGGCAATGAGCAGTTCTTC.

This rearrangement joins TRBV7-2 to TRBJ2-2; TRBD2 matches 10 bases. The CDR3 is 18 residues long. V shed 2 bases and J 0 bases; nucleotides not matched to a gene: 6. Per germline, CDR1 SGHTA and CDR2 FQGNSA. Here the CDR3 reads CASSLKLAGKTNTGELFF. The DNA of the CDR3 is TGTGCCAGCAGCTTAAAACTAGCGGGGAAAACGAACACCGGGGAGCTGTTTTTT. Using reference TRBV7-2 and TRBJ2-2 for the parts outside the CDR3, the full variable domain is GAGVSQSPSNKVTEKGKDVELRCDPISGHTALYWYRQSLGQGLEFLIYFQGNSAPDKSGLPSDRFSAERTGGSVSTLTIQRTQQEDSAVYLCASSLKLAGKTNTGELFFGEGSRLTVL.

This clone was counted a few times. This sequence joins TRBV27 and TRBJ2-2; D assignment may be TRBD1 or TRBD2 (5 bases each). CDR3 length: 15 residues. Deletions cut 5 bases from V and 6 bases from J, with 16 bases between. Germline V gene sequence: CDR1 MNHEY, CDR2 SMNVEV (reference sequence). Here the CDR3 reads CASSPEGFIAGELFF. The CDR3 bases are TGTGCCAGCAGTCCAGAGGGGTTCATTGCCGGGGAGCTGTTTTTT.

The J gene is TRBJ1-2, the V gene TRBV11-2, with D possibly TRBD1 on 6 matching bases. The CDR3 contains 11 residues. V was cut by 5 bases and J by 10 bases, with 11 bases left in between. Germline CDR1 is SGHAT and CDR2 is FQNNGV. CDR3 bases: TGTGCCAGCAGCCGCGGACAGTCCTACACCTTC. It specifies CASSRGQSYTF.

The chain couples TRBV4-1 to TRBJ1-3; D gene uncertain. The CDR3 consists of 13 residues. V was pared by 4 bases and J by 4 bases, with 8 bases between. Germline V gene lookup returns CDR1 MGHRA and CDR2 YSYEKL. Written as DNA, the CDR3 is TGCGCCAGCAGCCTCGTGAGCGGAAACACCATATATTTT. Protein product: CASSLVSGNTIYF.

The chain couples TRBV7-9 to TRBJ1-1; TRBD1 matches 9 bases. The V segment lost 1 base and the J segment 6 bases; nucleotides outside the gene matches: 6. In germline, CDR1 is SEHNR, CDR2 FQNEAQ (reference sequence). This CDR3 is built from 15 residues. DNA of the CDR3: TGTGCCAGCAGCTTAGATCCACAGGGGGCAGCTGAAGCTTTCTTT. Its translation: CASSLDPQGAAEAFF. Full variable domain (outside the CDR3, taken from reference TRBV7-9 and TRBJ1-1): DTGVSQNPRHKITKRGQNVTFRCDPISEHNRLYWYRQTLGQGPEFLTYFQNEAQLEKSRLLSDRFSAERPKGSFSTLEIQRTEQGDSAMYLCASSLDPQGAAEAFFGQGTRLTVV.

The chain couples TRBV7-9 to TRBJ1-1; the D is unclear. CDR3 length: 13 residues. Germline lookup yields CDR1 SEHNR and CDR2 FQNEAQ (reference sequence). V was cut by 0 bases and J by 8 bases, with 10 bases left in between. The chain's CDR3 is CASSLAAAPEAFF. The CDR3 DNA reads TGTGCCAGCAGCTTAGCCGCGGCGCCGGAAGCTTTCTTT.

The chain carries TRBV27 and TRBJ1-2, with 9 positions matching TRBD1. The CDR3 is made up of 17 amino acids. Germline V gives CDR1 MNHEY, CDR2 SMNVEV (reference sequence). With V trimmed by 4 bases and J by 4 bases, 13 bases remained unmatched. CDR3 bases: TGTGCCAGCAGTTCCTTTCTGGAGCCGACAGGGGGCTATGGCTACACCTTC. The encoded protein is CASSSFLEPTGGYGYTF.

The chain recombines TRBV6-1 with TRBJ1-5; D call uncertain. Deletions cut 5 bases from V and 6 bases from J, with 2 bases between. Looked up from germline, CDR1 is MNHNS and CDR2 is SASEGT. This CDR3 has 10 amino acids. CDR3 DNA sequence: TGTGCCAGCAGTACTCAGCCCCAGCATTTT. The encoded protein is CASSTQPQHF.

The chain uses TRBV27 and TRBJ2-1; TRBD1 is a possible D gene (6 bases). The CDR3 is made up of 13 amino acids. V shed 5 bases and J shed 10 bases, with 15 bases lying between them. Germline V lookup: CDR1 MNHEY, CDR2 SMNVEV (reference sequence). Written as DNA, the CDR3 is TGTGCCAGCAGTCCATCCCGAAGGGGGGAGCAGTTCTTC. It encodes CASSPSRRGEQFF.

Only one count was recorded for this clone. V and J are TRBV3-1 (or the pseudogene TRBV3-2) and TRBJ2-2, with TRBD1 matching over 7 bases. Germline lookup yields CDR1 LGHDT and CDR2 YNNKEL (reference sequence). The length of the CDR3 is 15 residues. The V segment lost 2 bases and the J segment 1 base; nucleotides outside the gene matches: 1. The DNA of the CDR3 is TGTGCCAGCAGCCAACGGACAGGGAACACCGGGGAGCTGTTTTTT. This gives the protein CASSQRTGNTGELFF.

The rearrangement joins TRBV6-5 to TRBJ1-1; D ambiguous. Trimming cost V 7 bases and J 5 bases, with 14 bases left between them. Germline V gives CDR1 MNHEY, CDR2 SVGAGI. This CDR3 spans 13 amino acids. CDR3 nucleotide sequence: TGTGCCAGCATAATCGGAAGGGTTACTGAAGCTTTCTTT. Translating gives CASIIGRVTEAFF.

The rearrangement links TRBV7-6 to TRBJ1-1; D not resolved. This CDR3 spans 12 amino acids. The V end was cut by 6 bases, the J end by 1 base, with 6 bases between. Germline CDR1 SGHVS, CDR2 FNYEAQ. CDR3 loop: CASSFGNTEAFF. CDR3 sequence (DNA): TGTGCCAGCAGTTTTGGGAACACTGAAGCTTTCTTT.

The chain joins TRBV10-2 to TRBJ1-4, with D maybe TRBD1 (6 bases). Germline V gene sequence: CDR1 WSHSY, CDR2 SAAADI. The CDR3 is 15 amino acids. With 7 bases removed from V and 8 bases from J, the gap between germline ends came to 20 bases. The CDR3, as DNA: TGCGCCAGCACTATGAACAGGGCAGCGGGCGAAAAACTGTTTTTT. It specifies CASTMNRAAGEKLFF.

The chain combines TRBV30 with TRBJ2-1, with TRBD1 matching 7 bases. This CDR3 region has 12 residues. Germline V gene lookup returns CDR1 GTSNPN and CDR2 SVGIG (reference sequence). Losses at the gene ends were 4 bases for V and 8 bases for J; bases not matched to a gene: 5. CDR3 protein: CAWIGGSHEQFF. The CDR3 DNA is TGTGCCTGGATAGGGGGCTCCCATGAGCAGTTCTTC.

The rearrangement uses TRBV5-4 and TRBJ2-1; 8 nucleotides line up with TRBD1. CDR1 and CDR2 from the germline V gene are SGHNT and YYREEE (reference sequence). V trimming: 3 bases; J trimming: 7 bases; junction bases outside the gene matches: 9. The CDR3 is 15 amino acids. CDR3: CASSYSDRGGNEQFF. The CDR3 bases are TGTGCCAGCAGCTACTCCGACAGGGGTGGGAATGAGCAGTTCTTC.

The rearrangement links TRBV9 to TRBJ2-1; 10 nucleotides agree with TRBD1. The CDR3 sequence is 14 residues long. V gave up 0 bases and J gave up 9 bases; unmatched junction bases: 3. CDR1 and CDR2 (germline): SGDLS, YYNGEE. The CDR3 is CASSVVGQGFEQFF. In DNA, the CDR3 is TGTGCCAGCAGCGTAGTGGGACAGGGGTTTGAGCAGTTCTTC. Drawing the rest from reference TRBV9 and TRBJ2-1, the complete variable domain is DSGVTQTPKHLITATGQRVTLRCSPRSGDLSVYWYQQSLDQGLQFLIQYYNGEERAKGNILERFSAQQFPDLHSELNLSSLELGDSALYFCASSVVGQGFEQFFGPGTRLTVL.

The chain links TRBV6-5 to TRBJ2-1, with D possibly being TRBD1 (6 bases). The CDR3 has 16 amino acids. Germline V gene data show CDR1 as MNHEY and CDR2 as SVGAGI. V was shortened by 4 bases and J by 4 bases, with 17 bases between the two germline ends. The DNA for the CDR3 is TGTGCCAGCAGTTCCTCGTTGGGGGCGGGTTACAATGAGCAGTTCTTC. Translation gives CASSSSLGAGYNEQFF.

The genes are TRBV7-3 and TRBJ1-2; D unresolved. This CDR3 is 15 amino acids long. V was clipped by 3 bases and J by 4 bases, with 15 bases between them. Germline CDR1 is SGHTA and CDR2 is FQGTGA. The CDR3 DNA reads as TGTGCCAGCAGCTTGCAAGTGGTACGGGGCTATGGCTACACCTTC. Amino acids: CASSLQVVRGYGYTF.